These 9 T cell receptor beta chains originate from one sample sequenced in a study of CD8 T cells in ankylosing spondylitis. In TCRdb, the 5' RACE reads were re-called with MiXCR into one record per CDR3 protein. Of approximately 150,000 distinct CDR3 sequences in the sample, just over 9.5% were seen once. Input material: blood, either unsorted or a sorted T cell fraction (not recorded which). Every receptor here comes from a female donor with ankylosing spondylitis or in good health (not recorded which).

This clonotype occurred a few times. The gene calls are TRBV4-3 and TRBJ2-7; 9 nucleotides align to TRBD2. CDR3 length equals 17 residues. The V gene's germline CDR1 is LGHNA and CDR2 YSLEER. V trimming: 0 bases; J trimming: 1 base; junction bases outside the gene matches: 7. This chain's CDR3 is CASSQDISAGGSYEQYF. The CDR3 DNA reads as TGCGCCAGCAGCCAAGATATATCGGCGGGGGGGTCCTACGAGCAGTACTTC.

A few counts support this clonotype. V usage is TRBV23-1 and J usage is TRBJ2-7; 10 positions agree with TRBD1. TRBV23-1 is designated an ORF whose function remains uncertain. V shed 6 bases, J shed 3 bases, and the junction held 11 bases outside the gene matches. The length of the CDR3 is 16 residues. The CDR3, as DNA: TGCGCCAGCAGACGCCTGGGACAGGGGACGTACTACGAGCAGTACTTC. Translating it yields CASRRLGQGTYYEQYF.

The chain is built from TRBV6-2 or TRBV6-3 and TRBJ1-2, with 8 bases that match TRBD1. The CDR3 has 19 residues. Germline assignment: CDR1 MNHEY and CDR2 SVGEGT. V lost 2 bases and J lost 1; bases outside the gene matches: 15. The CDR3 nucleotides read TGTGCCAGCAGTTACCCTGAGGGCAGGGGGCGCCGGAATAACTATGGCTACACCTTC. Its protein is CASSYPEGRGRRNNYGYTF.

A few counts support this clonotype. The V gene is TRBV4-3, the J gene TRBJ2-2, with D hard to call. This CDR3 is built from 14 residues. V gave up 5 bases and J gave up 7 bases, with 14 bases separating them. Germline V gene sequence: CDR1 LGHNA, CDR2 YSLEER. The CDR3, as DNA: TGCGCCAGCAGCTCCTCCCGTTACGGCGGGGAGCTGTTTTTT. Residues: CASSSSRYGGELFF.

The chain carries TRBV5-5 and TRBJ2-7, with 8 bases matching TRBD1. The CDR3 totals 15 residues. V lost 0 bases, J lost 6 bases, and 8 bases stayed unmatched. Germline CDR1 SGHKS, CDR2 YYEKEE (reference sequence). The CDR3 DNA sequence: TGTGCCAGCAGCTTGGCCTTGAGGACAGGGTCCGAGCAGTACTTC. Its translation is CASSLALRTGSEQYF.

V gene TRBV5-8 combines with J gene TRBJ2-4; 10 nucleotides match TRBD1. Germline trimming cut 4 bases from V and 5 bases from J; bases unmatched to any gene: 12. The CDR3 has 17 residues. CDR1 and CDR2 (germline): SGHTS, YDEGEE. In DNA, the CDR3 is TGTGCCAGCAGCACAGGGACAGGGGCGAGTTGGGAAAACATTCAGTACTTC. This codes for CASSTGTGASWENIQYF.

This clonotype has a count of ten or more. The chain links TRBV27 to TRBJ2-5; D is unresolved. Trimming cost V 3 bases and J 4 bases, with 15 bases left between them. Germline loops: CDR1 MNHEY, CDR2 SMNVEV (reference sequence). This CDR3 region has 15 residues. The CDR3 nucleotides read TGTGCCAGCAGTTTGGGTCCCAAACGGCGAGAGACCCAGTACTTC. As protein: CASSLGPKRRETQYF.

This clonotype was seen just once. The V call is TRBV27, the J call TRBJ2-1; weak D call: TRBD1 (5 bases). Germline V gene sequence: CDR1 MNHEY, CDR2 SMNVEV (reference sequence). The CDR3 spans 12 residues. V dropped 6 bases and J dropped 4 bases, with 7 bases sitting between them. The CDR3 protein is CASRTAYNEQFF. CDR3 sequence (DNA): TGTGCCAGCAGGACAGCTTACAATGAGCAGTTCTTC.

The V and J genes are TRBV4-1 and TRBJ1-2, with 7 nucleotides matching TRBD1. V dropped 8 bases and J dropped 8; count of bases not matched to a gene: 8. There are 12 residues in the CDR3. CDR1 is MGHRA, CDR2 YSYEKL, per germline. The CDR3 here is CASARTGGGYTF. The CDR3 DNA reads TGCGCCAGCGCTCGGACAGGCGGGGGCTACACCTTC.